This passage covers 16 T cell receptor beta chains from one sample sequenced in a study of blood T cell repertoires in COVID-19. Method: immunoSEQ multiplex PCR; TCRdb's copy keeps in-frame clones and lacks some. This repertoire shows 300,000 or so clones, 80% to 95% found once; its top ten account for 2.2%. Sequencing used peripheral blood. The source of these receptors is a woman in her 30s with COVID-19, enrolled during active disease.

The rearrangement uses TRBV19 and TRBJ1-2, with 7 bases that match TRBD1. Germline assignment: CDR1 LNHDA and CDR2 SQIVND (reference sequence). V was pared by 6 bases and J by 4 bases, with 5 bases of the junction left unmatched. This CDR3 region has 13 residues. CDR3 coding DNA: TGTGCCAGTAGCGAGACAGGGAGCTATGGCTACACCTTC. Translated, it gives CASSETGSYGYTF.

V and J are TRBV9 and TRBJ2-1; D might be TRBD1 (6 bases). V was shortened by 3 bases and J by 3 bases, with 10 bases between the two germline ends. Germline values: CDR1 SGDLS, CDR2 YYNGEE. This CDR3 has 14 residues. The CDR3 protein is CASSARDIYNEQFF. The CDR3 bases are TGTGCCAGCAGCGCTAGGGACATCTACAATGAGCAGTTCTTC.

The chain has TRBV5-6 and TRBJ1-2, with a possible D match to TRBD1 (6 bases). Germline V gene lookup returns CDR1 SGHDT and CDR2 YYEEEE. The germline V and J ends were trimmed by 4 bases and 3 bases, with 10 bases remaining between them. The CDR3 is 13 amino acids. The CDR3 spells CASSDDRYYGYTF. The DNA for the CDR3 is TGTGCCAGCAGCGATGACAGGTACTATGGCTACACCTTC. The whole variable domain, filled in from reference TRBV5-6 and TRBJ1-2, reads DAGVTQSPTHLIKTRGQQVTLRCSPKSGHDTVSWYQQALGQGPQFIFQYYEEEERQRGNFPDRFSGHQFPNYSSELNVNALLLGDSALYLCASSDDRYYGYTFGSGTRLTVV.

J is TRBJ1-2 and V is TRBV6-5; D is uncertain. V lost 5 bases and J lost 6, with 13 bases in between. The CDR3 loop spans 13 amino acids. Looked up from germline, CDR1 is MNHEY and CDR2 is SVGAGI. In DNA, the CDR3 is TGTGCCAGCAGTCCTAGACTTGTGGATGGCTACACCTTC. Translating it yields CASSPRLVDGYTF.

The V gene is TRBV30, the J gene TRBJ2-3; no firm D call. Germline V gene lookup returns CDR1 GTSNPN and CDR2 SVGIG (reference sequence). CDR3 length: 15 amino acids. V was shortened by 3 bases and J by 0 bases, with 13 bases between the two germline ends. The chain's CDR3 is CAWSRKQTSTDTQYF. For the CDR3, the DNA is TGTGCCTGGAGCAGAAAGCAGACAAGCACAGATACGCAGTATTTT.

This rearrangement joins TRBV5-4 to TRBJ2-3; 15 bases are shared with TRBD2. Germline V CDR1 and CDR2: SGHNT, YYREEE (reference sequence). V shed 4 bases and J 0 bases; nucleotides not matched to a gene: 3. The CDR3 covers 17 residues. For the CDR3, the DNA is TGTGCCAGCAGCAGGACTAGCGGGAGGGCAAGCACAGATACGCAGTATTTT. Translation: CASSRTSGRASTDTQYF. Together with reference TRBV5-4 and TRBJ2-3, the CDR3 gives the full variable domain: ETGVTQSPTHLIKTRGQQVTLRCSSQSGHNTVSWYQQALGQGPQFIFQYYREEENGRGNFPPRFSGLQFPNYSSELNVNALELDDSALYLCASSRTSGRASTDTQYFGPGTRLTVL.

V usage is TRBV10-2 and J usage is TRBJ2-1; TRBD2 matches at 8 bases. After removal of 4 bases from V and 6 bases from J, the junction contained 8 bases not matched to a gene. The CDR3 has 15 residues. CDR1 and CDR2 (germline): WSHSY, SAAADI. In nucleotides, the CDR3 is TGCGCCAGCAGTGGTAGCGGGATAGCGGGCAATGAGCAGTTCTTC. Protein product: CASSGSGIAGNEQFF.

The rearrangement joins TRBV10-2 to TRBJ1-1, with 9 nucleotides matching TRBD1. Germline CDR1 is WSHSY and CDR2 is SAAADI. V lost 10 bases and J lost 11; bases outside the gene matches: 17. The CDR3 extends over 14 amino acids. This CDR3 is CATKEGTGGARAFF. CDR3 nucleotide sequence: TGCGCCACCAAAGAAGGAACAGGGGGCGCGAGGGCTTTCTTT.

The chain employs TRBV5-6 and TRBJ1-4, with unresolved D. There are 16 residues in the CDR3. Germline loops: CDR1 SGHDT, CDR2 YYEEEE. V was pared by 1 base and J by 2 bases, with 12 bases between. In DNA form, the CDR3 reads TGTGCCAGCAGCTTGCGGAGTTATGGGACTAATGAAAAACTGTTTTTT. It encodes CASSLRSYGTNEKLFF.

With regard to this clone: Germline is not matched at one junction end, which may reflect a read error. The chain carries TRBV7-9 and TRBJ1-1; D possibly corresponds to TRBD1 (5 bases). The CDR3 length is 18 residues. CDR1 SEHNR and CDR2 FQNEAQ come from the germline V gene (reference sequence). The CDR3 is CASSLGRGGEGLKTEAFF. The DNA of the CDR3 is TGTGCCAGCAGCTTAGGTCGGGGGGGTGAGGGCCTGAAGACTGAAGCTTTCTTT.

The gene calls are TRBV4-1 and TRBJ2-7, with TRBD1 as a possible D gene (6 bases). The CDR3 totals 15 residues. V lost 4 bases, J lost 4 bases, and 17 bases lay in between. Germline lookup yields CDR1 MGHRA and CDR2 YSYEKL. The CDR3 is CASSPDRSFSYEQYF. CDR3 in DNA: TGCGCCAGCAGCCCCGACAGGAGCTTCTCGTACGAGCAGTACTTC.

V is TRBV2 and J is TRBJ2-3; the match to TRBD1 covers 7 bases. The trim removed 6 bases at V and 4 bases at J, leaving 10 bases unmatched. The CDR3 is 15 residues long. Germline CDR1 and CDR2: SNHLY and FYNNEI. CDR3: CASSLHRGRADTQYF. The CDR3 DNA is TGTGCCAGCAGCCTTCACAGGGGTCGCGCAGATACGCAGTATTTT.

The chain links TRBV5-5 to TRBJ1-3, with a weak D call TRBD1 (6 bases). The V end was cut by 4 bases, the J end by 4 bases, with 9 bases between. Germline CDR1 is SGHKS and CDR2 is YYEKEE (reference sequence). This CDR3 contains 13 residues. CDR3 DNA sequence: TGTGCCAGCAGCCAAGGACAGGGAAACACCATATATTTT. Translating it yields CASSQGQGNTIYF.

The chain couples TRBV5-4 to TRBJ2-7; 11 positions agree with TRBD2. Germline CDR1 and CDR2: SGHNT and YYREEE (reference sequence). V trimming: 0 bases; J trimming: 4 bases; junction bases outside the gene matches: 3. The CDR3 is made up of 15 amino acids. In DNA form, the CDR3 reads TGTGCCAGCAGCTTGGAGGGACTAGCGGAGTACGAGCAGTACTTC. It yields the protein CASSLEGLAEYEQYF.

The genes are TRBV11-2 and TRBJ2-5; TRBD2 agrees at 13 bases. With 7 bases clipped from V and 4 bases from J, the junction kept 6 bases outside the gene matches. Per germline, CDR1 SGHAT and CDR2 FQNNGV. The length of the CDR3 is 15 residues. In DNA form, the CDR3 reads TGTGCCAGCACCCGGACTAGCGGGAGTGTAGAGACCCAGTACTTC. Its translation: CASTRTSGSVETQYF.

The CDR3 reads CASSLQGGVTEAFF. In DNA form, the CDR3 reads TGTGCCAGCAGCCTCCAGGGGGGTGTAACTGAAGCTTTCTTT. This chain joins TRBV3-1 (or the pseudogene TRBV3-2) and TRBJ1-1; the match to TRBD1 covers 7 bases. The CDR3 extends over 14 amino acids. The germline V gene encodes CDR1 LGHDT and CDR2 YNNKEL (reference sequence). V lost 4 bases, J lost 5 bases, and 7 bases stayed unmatched.